Listed below are T cell receptor beta chains from one sample, sequenced in a study of shared clonotypes between healthy human individuals. Clones were sequenced by immunoSEQ multiplex PCR, and TCRdb holds only the in-frame ones, with some missing. This sample has 1.5 million to 2.5 million clones; about 95% occur once, and the top ten carry roughly 1.2%. Sequenced input: naive CD8+ T cells sorted from blood. These receptors were obtained from a man aged 18 to 30 in good health. Both conserved end residues are part of each CDR3. D genes are given only for firm matches. The listing skips clone size in some rows; elsewhere it reads once, few, many or a size class.

d_call j_call clone_size v_call cdr3_nt cdr3_aa
TRBD2 TRBJ2-7 NA TRBV6-1 TGTGCCAGCAGCCTTCTTCGAGCGGGGGTAGAAGAGCAGTACTTC CASSLLRAGVEEQYF
NA TRBJ2-3 NA TRBV9 TGTGCCAGCAGCGTAGGGGGCGGGGCCCAAGGGACAGATACGCAGTATTTT CASSVGGGAQGTDTQYF
TRBD2 TRBJ2-1 NA TRBV4-3 TGCGCCAGCAGCCAAGTAGCGGGAGTTTCATACAATGAGCAGTTCTTC CASSQVAGVSYNEQFF
TRBD2 TRBJ2-2 NA TRBV7-2 TGTGCCAGCAGCCCGGGACTAGCTCGGGGCGGGGAGCTGTTTTTT CASSPGLARGGELFF
TRBD1 TRBJ2-5 NA TRBV6-5 TGTGCCAGCAGTTACGACAGGGGGCAAGAGACCCAGTACTTC CASSYDRGQETQYF
NA TRBJ2-1 NA TRBV15 TGTGCCACCAGCAGAGATTCTCAGGGTTGGAGCACGTACAATGAGCAGTTCTTC CATSRDSQGWSTYNEQFF
NA TRBJ1-6 once TRBV30 TGTGCCTGGAGTTCGGAGCCGCTCTCCTATAATTCACCCCTCCACTTT CAWSSEPLSYNSPLHF
TRBD1 TRBJ1-5 NA TRBV7-9 TGTGCCAGCAGCTTCTTTACAGGGGGCAATCAGCCCCAGCATTTT CASSFFTGGNQPQHF
TRBD2 TRBJ2-5 NA TRBV15 TGTGCCACCAGCAGACTAGCGGGCGAGACCCAGTACTTC CATSRLAGETQYF
NA TRBJ1-2 NA TRBV27 TGTGCCAGCAGTTTATTGGGCAGCAACTATGGCTACACCTTC CASSLLGSNYGYTF
TRBD1 TRBJ1-5 few TRBV10-1 TGCGCCAGCAGCCTCGACAGGGCCAATCAGCCCCAGCATTTT CASSLDRANQPQHF
TRBD1 TRBJ2-1 once TRBV19 TGTGCCAGTAGTATCTTCGGGACAGCCGAGCAGTTCTTC CASSIFGTAEQFF
NA TRBJ1-1 once TRBV9 TGTGCCAGCAGCTCGGGGGGTAACACTGAAGCTTTCTTT CASSSGGNTEAFF